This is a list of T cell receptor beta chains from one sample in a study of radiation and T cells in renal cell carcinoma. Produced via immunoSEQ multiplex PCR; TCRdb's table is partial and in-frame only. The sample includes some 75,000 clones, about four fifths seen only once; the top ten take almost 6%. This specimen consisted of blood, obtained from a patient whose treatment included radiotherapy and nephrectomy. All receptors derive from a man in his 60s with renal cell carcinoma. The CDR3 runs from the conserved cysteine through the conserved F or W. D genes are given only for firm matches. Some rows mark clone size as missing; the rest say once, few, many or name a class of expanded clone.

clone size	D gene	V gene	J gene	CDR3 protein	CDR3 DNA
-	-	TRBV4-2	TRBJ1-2	CASSQDGRGYTF	TGTGCCAGCAGCCAAGATGGTCGGGGCTACACCTTC
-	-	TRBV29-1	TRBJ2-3	CSVADSGTDTQYF	TGCAGCGTTGCTGATAGCGGCACAGATACGCAGTATTTT
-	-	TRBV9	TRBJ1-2	CASSLKGQALNYGYTF	TGTGCCAGCAGCCTTAAAGGGCAGGCCCTTAACTATGGCTACACCTTC
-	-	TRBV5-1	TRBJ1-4	CASREGTPDEKLFF	TGCGCCAGCAGGGAGGGGACCCCTGATGAAAAACTGTTTTTT
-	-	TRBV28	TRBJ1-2	CASSLFFRRGGHYGYTF	TGTGCCAGCAGTTTATTCTTTAGGAGGGGGGGCCACTATGGCTACACCTTC
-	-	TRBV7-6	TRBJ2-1	CASSLETMSSYNEQFF	TGTGCCAGCAGCTTAGAGACTATGAGCTCCTACAATGAGCAGTTCTTC
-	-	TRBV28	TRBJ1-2	CASSLPGQPNYGYTF	TGTGCCAGCAGTTTACCAGGACAGCCTAACTATGGCTACACCTTC
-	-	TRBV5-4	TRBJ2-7	CASSPPAAARYEQYF	TGTGCCAGCAGCCCCCCCGCGGCGGCCCGCTACGAGCAGTACTTC
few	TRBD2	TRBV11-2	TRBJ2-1	CASSLKGLAGNEQFF	TGTGCCAGCAGCCTGAAGGGACTAGCGGGCAATGAGCAGTTCTTC
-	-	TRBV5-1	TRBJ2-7	CASSRELSGPFTEQYF	TGCGCCAGCAGCCGAGAGCTTAGCGGACCCTTCACCGAGCAGTACTTC
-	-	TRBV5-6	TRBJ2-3	CASSLLPAGSTDTQYF	TGTGCCAGCAGCTTGCTCCCTGCAGGGAGCACAGATACGCAGTATTTT
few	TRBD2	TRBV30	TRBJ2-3	CAWRAARSLTAGGLRAYLADTQYF	TGTGCCTGGAGAGCAGCAAGGTCTTTGACTGCGGGAGGACTTCGGGCCTACCTCGCAGATACGCAGTATTTT
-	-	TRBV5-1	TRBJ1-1	CASSLRGGTEAFF	TGCGCCAGCAGCTTGAGGGGAGGCACTGAAGCTTTCTTT
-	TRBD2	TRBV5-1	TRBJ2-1	CASSLGSSGLDEQFF	TGCGCCAGCAGTCTGGGGTCTAGCGGGTTGGATGAGCAGTTCTTC
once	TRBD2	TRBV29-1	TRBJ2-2	CSVSRGGGDTGELFF	TGCAGCGTCTCTCGAGGCGGGGGGGACACCGGGGAGCTGTTTTTT
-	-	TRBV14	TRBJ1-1	CASSPTSIYTEAFF	TGTGCCAGCAGCCCCACCTCTATTTACACTGAAGCTTTCTTT
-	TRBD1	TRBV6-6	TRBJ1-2	CASCPDRDNYGYTF	TGTGCCAGCTGCCCCGACAGGGACAACTATGGCTACACCTTC
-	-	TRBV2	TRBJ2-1	CASSSAQTYNEQFF	TGTGCCAGCTCATCGGCTCAAACTTACAATGAGCAGTTCTTC
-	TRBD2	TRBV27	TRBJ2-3	CASSTLAGGPGTDTQYF	TGTGCCAGCAGTACGTTAGCGGGAGGGCCCGGCACAGATACGCAGTATTTT
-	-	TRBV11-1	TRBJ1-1	CASSPKGSRGNTEAFF	TGTGCCAGCAGCCCAAAGGGATCGAGGGGCAACACTGAAGCTTTCTTT
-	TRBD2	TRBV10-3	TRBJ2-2	CAISESGRANTGELFF	TGTGCCATCAGTGAGTCGGGGAGGGCGAACACCGGGGAGCTGTTTTTT
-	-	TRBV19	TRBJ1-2	CASSAHAYGYTF	TGTGCCAGTAGTGCGCACGCCTATGGCTACACCTTC
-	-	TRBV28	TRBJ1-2	CASSLGGEVVYGYTF	TGTGCCAGCAGTTTAGGGGGAGAAGTGGTCTATGGCTACACCTTC
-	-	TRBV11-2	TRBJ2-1	CASSLASGTYNEQFF	TGTGCCAGCAGCTTAGCCAGCGGCACCTACAATGAGCAGTTCTTC
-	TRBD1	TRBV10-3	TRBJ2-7	CAISLRGKEGEQYF	TGTGCCATCAGCCTCAGGGGGAAAGAGGGCGAGCAGTACTTC
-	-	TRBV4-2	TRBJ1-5	CASSQDVGANQPQHF	TGTGCCAGCAGCCAAGATGTGGGGGCGAATCAGCCCCAGCATTTT
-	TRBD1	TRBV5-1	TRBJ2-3	CASSWDRGTDTQYF	TGCGCCAGCAGCTGGGACAGGGGGACAGATACGCAGTATTTT
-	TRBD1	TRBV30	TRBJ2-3	CAWIVSQGADTQYF	TGTGCCTGGATAGTTTCCCAGGGGGCAGATACGCAGTATTTT
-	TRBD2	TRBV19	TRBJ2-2	CASSSRAFGLGNTGELFF	TGTGCCAGTAGTTCGAGGGCCTTTGGACTAGGGAACACCGGGGAGCTGTTTTTT
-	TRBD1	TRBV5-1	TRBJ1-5	CASSLDRGGNQPQHF	TGCGCCAGCAGCTTGGACAGGGGGGGCAATCAGCCCCAGCATTTT
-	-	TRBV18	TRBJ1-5	CASSSKVGNQPQHF	TGTGCCAGCTCCTCTAAAGTGGGCAATCAGCCCCAGCATTTT
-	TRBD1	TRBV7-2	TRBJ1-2	CASSWDRVDSGYTF	TGTGCCAGCAGCTGGGACAGGGTAGATTCTGGCTACACCTTC
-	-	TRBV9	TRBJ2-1	CASSARLIDNEQFF	TGTGCCAGCAGCGCCCGACTTATCGACAATGAGCAGTTCTTC
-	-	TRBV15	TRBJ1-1	CATSRGRGRTTEAFF	TGTGCCACCAGCAGAGGCCGGGGGCGGACCACTGAAGCTTTCTTT
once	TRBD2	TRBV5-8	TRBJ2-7	CASSLPSTSGSSYEQYF	TGTGCCAGCAGCTTGCCCTCGACTAGCGGGAGCTCCTACGAGCAGTACTTC
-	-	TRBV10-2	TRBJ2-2	CASSPPPGGITNTGELFF	TGCGCCAGCAGTCCCCCCCCAGGAGGGATAACGAACACCGGGGAGCTGTTTTTT
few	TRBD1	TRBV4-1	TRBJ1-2	CASSYGTGDYGYTF	TGCGCCAGCAGCTACGGGACAGGGGACTATGGCTACACCTTC
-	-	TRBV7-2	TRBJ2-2	CASSAYSESTNTGELFF	TGTGCCAGCAGCGCATACAGTGAAAGCACGAACACCGGGGAGCTGTTTTTT
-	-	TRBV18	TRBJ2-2	CASSPSSRTSANTGELFF	TGTGCCAGCTCACCAAGTTCCAGAACCAGTGCGAACACCGGGGAGCTGTTTTTT
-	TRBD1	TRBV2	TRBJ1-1	CASREQGGHTEAFF	TGTGCCAGCAGAGAACAGGGGGGACACACTGAAGCTTTCTTT
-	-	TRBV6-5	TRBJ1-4	CASRRAGASNEKLFF	TGTGCCAGCAGACGTGCAGGGGCGTCAAATGAAAAACTGTTTTTT
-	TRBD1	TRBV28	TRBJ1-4	CASSEAGTGTEKLFF	TGTGCCAGCAGTGAGGCCGGGACAGGGACTGAAAAACTGTTTTTT
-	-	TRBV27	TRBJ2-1	CASSWKRPTYNEQFF	TGTGCCAGCAGTTGGAAGCGGCCTACCTACAATGAGCAGTTCTTC